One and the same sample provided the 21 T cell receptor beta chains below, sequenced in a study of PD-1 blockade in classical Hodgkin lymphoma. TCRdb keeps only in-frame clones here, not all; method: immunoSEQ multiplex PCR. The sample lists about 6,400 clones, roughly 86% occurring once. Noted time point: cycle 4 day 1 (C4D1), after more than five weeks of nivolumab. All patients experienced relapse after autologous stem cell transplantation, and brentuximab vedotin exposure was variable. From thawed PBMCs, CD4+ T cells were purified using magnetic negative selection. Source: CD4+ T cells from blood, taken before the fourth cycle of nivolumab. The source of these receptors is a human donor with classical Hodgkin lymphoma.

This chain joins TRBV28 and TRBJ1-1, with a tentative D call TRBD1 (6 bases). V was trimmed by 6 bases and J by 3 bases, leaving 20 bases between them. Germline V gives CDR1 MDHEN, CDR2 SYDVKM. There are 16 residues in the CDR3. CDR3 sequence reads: CASSHNQWGADTEAFF. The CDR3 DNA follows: TGTGCCAGCAGCCACAACCAGTGGGGGGCGGACACTGAAGCTTTCTTT.

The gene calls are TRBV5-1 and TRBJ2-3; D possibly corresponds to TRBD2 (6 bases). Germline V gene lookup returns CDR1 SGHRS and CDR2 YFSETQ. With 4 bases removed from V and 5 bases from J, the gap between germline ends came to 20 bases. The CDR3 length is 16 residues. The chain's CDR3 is CASSLGASAALDTQYF. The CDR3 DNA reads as TGCGCCAGCAGCCTAGGGGCTAGCGCGGCGTTAGATACGCAGTATTTT.

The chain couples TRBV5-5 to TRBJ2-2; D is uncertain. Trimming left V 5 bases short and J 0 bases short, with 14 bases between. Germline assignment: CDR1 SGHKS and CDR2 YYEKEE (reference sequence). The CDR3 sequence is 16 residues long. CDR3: CASRIMANANTGELFF. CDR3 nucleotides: TGTGCCAGCAGGATAATGGCTAACGCGAACACCGGGGAGCTGTTTTTT.

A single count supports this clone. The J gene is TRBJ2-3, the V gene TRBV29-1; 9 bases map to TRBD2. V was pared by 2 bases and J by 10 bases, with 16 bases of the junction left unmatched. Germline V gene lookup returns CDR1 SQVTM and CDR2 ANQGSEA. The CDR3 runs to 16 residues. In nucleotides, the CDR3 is TGCAGCGTTGAAAGGAGACTGCGGGTAGCGGGGGTTGCGCAGTATTTT. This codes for CSVERRLRVAGVAQYF.

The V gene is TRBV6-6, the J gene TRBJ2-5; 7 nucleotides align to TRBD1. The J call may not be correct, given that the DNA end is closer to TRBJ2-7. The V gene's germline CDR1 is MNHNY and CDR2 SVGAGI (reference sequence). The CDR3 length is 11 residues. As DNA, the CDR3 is TGTGCCAGCAGCAGGGGGTACGAGCAGTACTTC. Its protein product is CASSRGYEQYF.

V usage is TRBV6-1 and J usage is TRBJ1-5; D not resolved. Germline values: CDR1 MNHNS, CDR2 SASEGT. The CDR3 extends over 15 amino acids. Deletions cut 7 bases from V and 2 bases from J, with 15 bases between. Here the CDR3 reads CASNFGLDGNQPQHF. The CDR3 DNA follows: TGTGCCAGCAATTTCGGCCTGGATGGCAATCAGCCCCAGCATTTT.

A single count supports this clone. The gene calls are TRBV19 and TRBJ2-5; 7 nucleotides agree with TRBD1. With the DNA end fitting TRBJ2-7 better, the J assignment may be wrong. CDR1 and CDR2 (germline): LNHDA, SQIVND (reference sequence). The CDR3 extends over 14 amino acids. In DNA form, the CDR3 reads TGTGCCAGTAGTATAGTTGGGACAGCCTCCGAGCAGTACTTC. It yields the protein CASSIVGTASEQYF.

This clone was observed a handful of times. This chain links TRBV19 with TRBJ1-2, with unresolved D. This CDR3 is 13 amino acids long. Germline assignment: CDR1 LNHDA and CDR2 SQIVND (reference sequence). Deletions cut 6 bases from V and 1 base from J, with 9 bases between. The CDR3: CASRRSLNYGYTF. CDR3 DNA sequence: TGTGCCAGTAGAAGGTCACTTAACTATGGCTACACCTTC. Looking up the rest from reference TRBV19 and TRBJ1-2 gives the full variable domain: DGGITQSPKYLFRKEGQNVTLSCEQNLNHDAMYWYRQDPGQGLRLIYYSQIVNDFQKGDIAEGYSVSREKKESFPLTVTSAQKNPTAFYLCASRRSLNYGYTFGSGTRLTVV.

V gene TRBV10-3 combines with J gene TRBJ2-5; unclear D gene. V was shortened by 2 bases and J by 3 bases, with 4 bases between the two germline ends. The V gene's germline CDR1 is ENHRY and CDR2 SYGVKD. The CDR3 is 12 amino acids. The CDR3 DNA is TGTGCCATCAGTGAGGGAAAAGAGACCCAGTACTTC. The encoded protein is CAISEGKETQYF.

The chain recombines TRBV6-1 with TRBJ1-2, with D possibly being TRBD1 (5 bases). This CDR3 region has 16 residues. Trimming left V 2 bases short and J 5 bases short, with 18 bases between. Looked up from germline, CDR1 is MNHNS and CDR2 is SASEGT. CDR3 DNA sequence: TGTGCCAGCAGTGAACGCCCCAGGGAGTATGGGTATGGCTACACCTTC. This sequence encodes CASSERPREYGYGYTF.

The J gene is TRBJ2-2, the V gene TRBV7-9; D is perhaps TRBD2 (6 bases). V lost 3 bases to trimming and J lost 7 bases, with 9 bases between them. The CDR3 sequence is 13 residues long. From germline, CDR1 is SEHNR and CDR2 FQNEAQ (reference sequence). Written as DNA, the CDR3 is TGTGCCAGCAGCTTTGGGACTTTCGGGGAGCTGTTTTTT. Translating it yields CASSFGTFGELFF.

The CDR3 bases are TGTGCCAGCAGCAGCAAAACCGCGGGGGGCCTTGAGACCCAGTACTTC. As protein: CASSSKTAGGLETQYF. The gene calls are TRBV7-7 and TRBJ2-5; 8 bases agree with TRBD2. Losses at the gene ends were 5 bases for V and 5 bases for J; bases not matched to a gene: 13. Germline V lookup: CDR1 SSHAT, CDR2 FNYEAQ (reference sequence). The CDR3 sequence is 16 residues long.

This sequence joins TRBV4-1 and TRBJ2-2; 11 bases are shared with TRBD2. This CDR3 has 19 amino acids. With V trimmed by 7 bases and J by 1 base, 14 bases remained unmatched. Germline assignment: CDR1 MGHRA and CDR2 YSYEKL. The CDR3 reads CASTLDGTSGSLNTGELFF. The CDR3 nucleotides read TGCGCCAGCACCTTAGATGGGACTAGCGGCTCATTGAACACCGGGGAGCTGTTTTTT.

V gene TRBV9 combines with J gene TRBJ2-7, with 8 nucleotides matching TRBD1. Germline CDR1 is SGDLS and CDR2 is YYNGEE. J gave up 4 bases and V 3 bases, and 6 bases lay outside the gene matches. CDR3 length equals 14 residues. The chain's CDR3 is CASSAGQGGYEQYF. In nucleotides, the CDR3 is TGTGCCAGCAGCGCCGGACAGGGTGGATACGAGCAGTACTTC.

This CDR3 reads CASSDLRRATDTQYF. The DNA of the CDR3 is TGTGCCAGCAGTGATCTCAGACGGGCGACAGATACGCAGTATTTT. V is TRBV2 and J is TRBJ2-3; D is undetermined. This CDR3 contains 15 residues. V was shortened by 3 bases and J by 3 bases, with 13 bases between the two germline ends. Germline CDR1 reads SNHLY; CDR2 reads FYNNEI.

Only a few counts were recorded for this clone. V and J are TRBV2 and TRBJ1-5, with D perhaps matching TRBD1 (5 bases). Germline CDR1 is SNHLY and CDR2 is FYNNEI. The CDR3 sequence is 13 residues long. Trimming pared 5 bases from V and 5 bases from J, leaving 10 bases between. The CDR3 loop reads CASSLDRDQPQHF. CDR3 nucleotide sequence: TGTGCCAGCAGTCTCGACAGAGATCAGCCCCAGCATTTT.

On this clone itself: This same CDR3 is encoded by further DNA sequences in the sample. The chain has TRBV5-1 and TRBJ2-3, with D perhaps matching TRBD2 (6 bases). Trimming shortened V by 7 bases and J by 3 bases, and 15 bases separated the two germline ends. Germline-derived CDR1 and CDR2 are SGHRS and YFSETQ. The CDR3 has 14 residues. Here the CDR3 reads CASLRGGSTDTQYF. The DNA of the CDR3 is TGCGCCAGCCTTAGGGGAGGAAGTACAGATACGCAGTATTTT.

In DNA, the CDR3 is TGTGCCAGCAGCTCCCGACTAGCGGGGGCCACCGGGGAGCTGTTTTTT. Amino acids: CASSSRLAGATGELFF. V and J are TRBV7-2 and TRBJ2-2, with 12 positions matching TRBD2. The CDR3 loop spans 16 amino acids. The trim removed 4 bases at V and 4 bases at J, leaving 4 bases unmatched. Looked up from germline, CDR1 is SGHTA and CDR2 is FQGNSA.

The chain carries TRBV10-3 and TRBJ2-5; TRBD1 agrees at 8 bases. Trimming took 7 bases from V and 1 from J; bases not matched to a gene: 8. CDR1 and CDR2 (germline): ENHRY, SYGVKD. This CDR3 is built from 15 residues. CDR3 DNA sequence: TGTGCCATCAATCAGGACAGGGTTAGCCAAGAGACCCAGTACTTC. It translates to CAINQDRVSQETQYF.

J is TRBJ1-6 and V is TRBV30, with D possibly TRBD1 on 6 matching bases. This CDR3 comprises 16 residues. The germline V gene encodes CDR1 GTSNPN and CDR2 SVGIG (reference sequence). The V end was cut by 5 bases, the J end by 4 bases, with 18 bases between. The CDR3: CAWVNSGTRYNSPLHF. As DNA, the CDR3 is TGTGCCTGGGTAAATTCAGGGACAAGATATAATTCACCCCTCCACTTT.

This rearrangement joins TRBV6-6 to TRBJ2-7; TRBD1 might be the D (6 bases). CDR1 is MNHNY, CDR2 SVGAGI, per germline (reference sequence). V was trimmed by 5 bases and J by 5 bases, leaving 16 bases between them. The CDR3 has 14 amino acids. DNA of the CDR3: TGTGCCAGCAGTCACGCCAGGGGTTTCCACGAGCAGTACTTC. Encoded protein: CASSHARGFHEQYF.